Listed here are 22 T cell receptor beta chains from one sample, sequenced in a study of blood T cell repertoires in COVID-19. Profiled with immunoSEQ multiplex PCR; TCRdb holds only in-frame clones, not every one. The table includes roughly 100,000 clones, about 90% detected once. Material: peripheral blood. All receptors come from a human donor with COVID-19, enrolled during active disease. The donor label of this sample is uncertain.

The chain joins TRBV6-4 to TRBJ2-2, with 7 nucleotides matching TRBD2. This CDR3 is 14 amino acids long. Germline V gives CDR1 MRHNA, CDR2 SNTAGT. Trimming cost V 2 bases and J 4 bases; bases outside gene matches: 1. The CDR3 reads CASSDGRATGELFF. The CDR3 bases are TGTGCCAGCAGTGACGGGAGGGCCACCGGGGAGCTGTTTTTT.

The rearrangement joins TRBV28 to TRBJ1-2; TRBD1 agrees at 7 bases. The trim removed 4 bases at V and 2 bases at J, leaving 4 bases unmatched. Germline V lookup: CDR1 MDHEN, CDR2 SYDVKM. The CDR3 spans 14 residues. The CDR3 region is CASSSPDRNYGYTF. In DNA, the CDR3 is TGTGCCAGCAGTTCCCCGGACAGGAACTATGGCTACACCTTC.

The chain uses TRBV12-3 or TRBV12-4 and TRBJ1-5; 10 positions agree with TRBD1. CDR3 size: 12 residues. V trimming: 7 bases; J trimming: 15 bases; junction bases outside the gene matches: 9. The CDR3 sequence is CASTLGTGVSHF. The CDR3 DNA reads TGTGCCAGCACCCTCGGGACAGGGGTTTCGCATTTT.

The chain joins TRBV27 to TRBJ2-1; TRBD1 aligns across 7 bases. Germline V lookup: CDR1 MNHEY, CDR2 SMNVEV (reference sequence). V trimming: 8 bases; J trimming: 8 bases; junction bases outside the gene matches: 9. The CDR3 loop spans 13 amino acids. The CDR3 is CASSDRPGDEQFF. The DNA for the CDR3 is TGTGCCAGCTCGGACAGGCCCGGCGATGAGCAGTTCTTC.

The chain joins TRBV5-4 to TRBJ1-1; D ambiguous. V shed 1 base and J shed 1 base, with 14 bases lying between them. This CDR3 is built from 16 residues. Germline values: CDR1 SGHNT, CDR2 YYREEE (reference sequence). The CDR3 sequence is CASSLRPGTRNTEAFF. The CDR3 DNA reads TGTGCCAGCAGCTTGCGCCCAGGTACAAGGAACACTGAAGCTTTCTTT.

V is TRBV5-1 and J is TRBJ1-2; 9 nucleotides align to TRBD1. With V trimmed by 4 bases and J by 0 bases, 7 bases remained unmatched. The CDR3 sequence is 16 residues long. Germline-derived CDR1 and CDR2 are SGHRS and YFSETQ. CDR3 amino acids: CASSRDRAPPNYGYTF. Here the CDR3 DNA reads TGCGCCAGCAGCCGGGACAGGGCACCCCCTAACTATGGCTACACCTTC. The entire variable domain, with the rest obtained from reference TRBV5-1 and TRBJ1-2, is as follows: KAGVTQTPRYLIKTRGQQVTLSCSPISGHRSVSWYQQTPGQGLQFLFEYFSETQRNKGNFPGRFSGRQFSNSRSEMNVSTLELGDSALYLCASSRDRAPPNYGYTFGSGTRLTVV.

CDR3 sequence (DNA): TGTGCCAGCAGTTACAATTCCGCCAGGGGAAGCTATGGCTACACCTTC. Amino acids: CASSYNSARGSYGYTF. This chain joins TRBV6-6 and TRBJ1-2, with D tentatively TRBD1 (6 bases). The length of the CDR3 is 16 residues. The germline gives CDR1 MNHNY, CDR2 SVGAGI (reference sequence). The V end was cut by 2 bases, the J end by 4 bases, with 17 bases between.

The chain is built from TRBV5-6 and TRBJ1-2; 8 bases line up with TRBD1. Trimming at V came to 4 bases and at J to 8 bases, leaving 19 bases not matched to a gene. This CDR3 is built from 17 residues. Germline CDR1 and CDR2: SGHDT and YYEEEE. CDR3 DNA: TGTGCCAGCAGCCCATCCACCAGGGGGCATTGGAAGAGGGGCTACACCTTC. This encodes CASSPSTRGHWKRGYTF.

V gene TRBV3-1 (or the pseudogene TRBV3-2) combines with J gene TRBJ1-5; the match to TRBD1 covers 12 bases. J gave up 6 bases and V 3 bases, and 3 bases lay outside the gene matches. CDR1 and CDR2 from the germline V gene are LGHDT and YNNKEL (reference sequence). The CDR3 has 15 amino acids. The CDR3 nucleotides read TGTGCCAGCAGCCAGGGGACAGGGGGCGGTCAGCCCCAGCATTTT. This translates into CASSQGTGGGQPQHF.

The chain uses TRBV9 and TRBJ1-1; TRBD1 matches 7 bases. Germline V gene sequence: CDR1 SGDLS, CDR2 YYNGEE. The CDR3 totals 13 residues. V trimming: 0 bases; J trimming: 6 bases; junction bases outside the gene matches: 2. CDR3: CASSVEGAPEAFF. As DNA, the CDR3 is TGTGCCAGCAGCGTAGAGGGGGCCCCTGAAGCTTTCTTT.

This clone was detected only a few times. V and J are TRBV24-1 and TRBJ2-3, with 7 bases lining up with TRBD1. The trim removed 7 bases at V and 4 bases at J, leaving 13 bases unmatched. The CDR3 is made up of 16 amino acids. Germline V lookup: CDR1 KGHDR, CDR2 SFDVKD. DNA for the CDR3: TGTGCCACCAGCCAGACAGGGATAGATGGGGCAGATACGCAGTATTTT. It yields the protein CATSQTGIDGADTQYF.

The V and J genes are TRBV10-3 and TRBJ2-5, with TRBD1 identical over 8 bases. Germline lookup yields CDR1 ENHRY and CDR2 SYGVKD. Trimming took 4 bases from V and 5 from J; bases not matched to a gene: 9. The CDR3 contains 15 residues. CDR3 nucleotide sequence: TGTGCCATCAGTGTAGGGACAGGAGCTATGGAGACCCAGTACTTC. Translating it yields CAISVGTGAMETQYF.

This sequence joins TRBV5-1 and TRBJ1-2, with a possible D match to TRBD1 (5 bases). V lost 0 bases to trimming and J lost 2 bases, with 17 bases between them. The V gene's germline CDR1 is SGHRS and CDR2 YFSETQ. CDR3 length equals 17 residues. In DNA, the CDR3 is TGCGCCAGCAGCTTGGCCGACAGCCCCGAAGGAAACTATGGCTACACCTTC. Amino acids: CASSLADSPEGNYGYTF.

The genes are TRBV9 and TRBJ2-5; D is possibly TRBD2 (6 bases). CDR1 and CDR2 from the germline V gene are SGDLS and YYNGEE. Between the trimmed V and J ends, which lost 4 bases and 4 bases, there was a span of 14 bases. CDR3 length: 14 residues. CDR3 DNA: TGTGCCAGCAGCTATAGCGGAGGTTCAGAGACCCAGTACTTC. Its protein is CASSYSGGSETQYF. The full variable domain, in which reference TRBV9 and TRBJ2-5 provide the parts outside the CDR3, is DSGVTQTPKHLITATGQRVTLRCSPRSGDLSVYWYQQSLDQGLQFLIQYYNGEERAKGNILERFSAQQFPDLHSELNLSSLELGDSALYFCASSYSGGSETQYFGPGTRLLVL.

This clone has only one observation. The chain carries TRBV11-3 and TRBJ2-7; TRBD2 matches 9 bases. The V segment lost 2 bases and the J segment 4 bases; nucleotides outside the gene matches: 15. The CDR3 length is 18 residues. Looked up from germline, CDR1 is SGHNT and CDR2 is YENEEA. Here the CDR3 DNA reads TGTGCCAGCAGCTTAACCCTTCTGATACGCGGGAGGGAGTACGAGCAGTACTTC. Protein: CASSLTLLIRGREYEQYF.

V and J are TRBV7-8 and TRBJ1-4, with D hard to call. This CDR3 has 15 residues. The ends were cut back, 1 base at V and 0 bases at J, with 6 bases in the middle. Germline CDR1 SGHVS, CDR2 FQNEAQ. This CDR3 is CASSLVFSTNEKLFF. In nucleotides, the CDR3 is TGTGCCAGCAGCTTAGTATTTTCAACTAATGAAAAACTGTTTTTT.

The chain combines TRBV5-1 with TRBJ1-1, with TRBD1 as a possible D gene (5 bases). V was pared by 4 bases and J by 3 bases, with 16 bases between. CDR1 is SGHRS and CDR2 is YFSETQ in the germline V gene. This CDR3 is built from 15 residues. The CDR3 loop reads CASSLDRDWDTEAFF. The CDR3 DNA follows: TGCGCCAGCAGCCTGGACCGGGACTGGGACACTGAAGCTTTCTTT.

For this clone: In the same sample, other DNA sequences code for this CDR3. The CDR3 nucleotides read TGCGCCAGCAGCTTGGGACAGGGTGGCTATGGCTACACCTTC. Protein sequence: CASSLGQGGYGYTF. V gene TRBV5-1 combines with J gene TRBJ1-2; 7 bases are shared with TRBD1. With V trimmed by 0 bases and J by 4 bases, 3 bases remained unmatched. Germline loops: CDR1 SGHRS, CDR2 YFSETQ. This CDR3 comprises 14 residues.

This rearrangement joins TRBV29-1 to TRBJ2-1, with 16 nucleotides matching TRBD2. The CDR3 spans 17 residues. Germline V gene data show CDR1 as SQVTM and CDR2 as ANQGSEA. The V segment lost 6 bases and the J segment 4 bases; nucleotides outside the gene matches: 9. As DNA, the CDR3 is TGCAGCGTAGCCGGGACTAGCGGGAGGGCCGCGTACAATGAGCAGTTCTTC. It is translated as CSVAGTSGRAAYNEQFF.

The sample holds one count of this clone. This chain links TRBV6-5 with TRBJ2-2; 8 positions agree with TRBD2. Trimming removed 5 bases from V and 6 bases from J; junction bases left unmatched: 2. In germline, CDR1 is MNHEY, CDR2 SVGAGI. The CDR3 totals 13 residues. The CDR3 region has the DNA TGTGCCAGCAGTCGTAGCGGGGCCGGGGAGCTGTTTTTT. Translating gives CASSRSGAGELFF.

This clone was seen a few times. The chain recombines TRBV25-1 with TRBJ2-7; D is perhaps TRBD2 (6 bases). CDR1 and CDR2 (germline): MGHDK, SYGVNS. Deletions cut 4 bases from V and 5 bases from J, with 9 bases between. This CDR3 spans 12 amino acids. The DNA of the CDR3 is TGTGCCAGCAGTGTGACTAGAGACGAGCAGTACTTC. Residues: CASSVTRDEQYF.

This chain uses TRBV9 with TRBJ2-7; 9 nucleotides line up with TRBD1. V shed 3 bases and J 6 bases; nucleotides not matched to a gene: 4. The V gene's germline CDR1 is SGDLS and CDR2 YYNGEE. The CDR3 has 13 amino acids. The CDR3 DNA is TGTGCCAGCAGCGCCTTGACAGGGGGCGAGCAGTACTTC. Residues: CASSALTGGEQYF.